A single sample is the source of the 12 T cell receptor beta chains below, sequenced in a study of blood T cell repertoires in COVID-19. The method was immunoSEQ multiplex PCR; TCRdb's version includes in-frame clones alone and lacks a portion of them. This sample carries 200,000 to 250,000 clones, roughly 90% of them seen once, and the ten largest clones take about 6.3%. The sample was PBMCs or T cells enriched from blood (not recorded which). The receptor source for this set is a woman in her twenties or thirties with acute COVID-19.

This clone occurred a few times. This rearrangement joins TRBV28 to TRBJ1-5; TRBD1 matches at 8 bases. V trimming: 4 bases; J trimming: 1 base; junction bases outside the gene matches: 6. There are 16 residues in the CDR3. CDR1 and CDR2 from the germline V gene are MDHEN and SYDVKM. The CDR3 nucleotides read TGTGCCAGCAGTTCCCTGGACAGGGTGAGCAATCAGCCCCAGCATTTT. It codes for CASSSLDRVSNQPQHF.

The V gene is TRBV4-1, the J gene TRBJ2-7, with D possibly being TRBD1 (5 bases). Germline V lookup: CDR1 MGHRA, CDR2 YSYEKL. Trimming took 1 base from V and 2 from J, leaving 9 bases between them. CDR3 size: 14 residues. In DNA, the CDR3 is TGCGCCAGCAGCCAAGGGCCAGGGACCTACGAGCAGTACTTC. Encoded protein: CASSQGPGTYEQYF.

In its sample, this clone was seen a few times. This chain uses TRBV28 with TRBJ1-3, with D perhaps TRBD1 (5 bases). CDR1 and CDR2 from the germline V gene are MDHEN and SYDVKM. The V gene lost 6 bases and the J gene lost 0 bases, with 30 bases spanning the gap. This CDR3 is 21 amino acids long. DNA of the CDR3: TGTGCCAGCAGCCCCCCTGGTTGGGTTCAGGGTAGGCGGAACTCTGGAAACACCATATATTTT. This sequence encodes CASSPPGWVQGRRNSGNTIYF.

This chain uses TRBV29-1 with TRBJ2-1; D unresolved. Trimming cost V 4 bases and J 5 bases, with 6 bases left between them. There are 11 residues in the CDR3. Germline lookup yields CDR1 SQVTM and CDR2 ANQGSEA. The CDR3 bases are TGCAGCGTTGGCCAGGACAATGAGCAGTTCTTC. Protein: CSVGQDNEQFF.

The chain uses TRBV7-9 and TRBJ1-6; weak D call: TRBD1 (5 bases). With 5 bases removed from V and 7 bases from J, the gap between germline ends came to 18 bases. Germline CDR1 reads SEHNR; CDR2 reads FQNEAQ (reference sequence). This CDR3 has 16 residues. The DNA for the CDR3 is TGTGCCAGCAGCCTAAGTTTGGGACTAGGGAATTCACCCCTCCACTTT. Translated, it gives CASSLSLGLGNSPLHF.

The V gene is TRBV12-3 or TRBV12-4, the J gene TRBJ1-1; no definite D call. This CDR3 contains 12 residues. V lost 6 bases, J lost 1 base, and 6 bases lay in between. In DNA form, the CDR3 reads TGTGCCAGCAGCGCCGGGAACACTGAAGCTTTCTTT. Its protein product is CASSAGNTEAFF.

The rearrangement links TRBV9 to TRBJ2-1, with TRBD2 identical over 8 bases. This CDR3 region has 17 residues. Germline V gives CDR1 SGDLS, CDR2 YYNGEE. V was clipped by 4 bases and J by 4 bases; unmatched bases: 13. CDR3: CASSPGGSGILYNEQFF. Written as DNA, the CDR3 is TGTGCCAGCAGCCCCGGGGGTAGCGGGATTTTGTACAATGAGCAGTTCTTC.

On this clone: Other DNA sequences in this sample translate to the same CDR3. The rearrangement joins TRBV28 to TRBJ1-5, with 11 bases fitting TRBD1. V lost 5 bases and J lost 4; bases outside the gene matches: 1. Germline CDR1 MDHEN, CDR2 SYDVKM. The CDR3 contains 14 residues. DNA of the CDR3: TGTGCCAGCAGTAGGGACAGGGGGAATCAGCCCCAGCATTTT. This codes for CASSRDRGNQPQHF.

This chain links TRBV2 with TRBJ1-4, with D unclear. CDR1 and CDR2 from the germline V gene are SNHLY and FYNNEI. This CDR3 spans 13 amino acids. V was cut by 7 bases and J by 4 bases, with 10 bases left in between. The CDR3, as DNA: TGTGCCAGCAAGGACGGGAATAATGAAAAACTGTTTTTT. Protein sequence: CASKDGNNEKLFF.

The CDR3, as DNA: TGTGCCAGCAGTGAAGCGGCGGGGGGGGACCCACGAGCTTTCTTT. This gives the protein CASSEAAGGDPRAFF. The chain recombines TRBV6-1 with TRBJ1-1; D might be TRBD1 (5 bases). Germline V CDR1 and CDR2: MNHNS, SASEGT. Trimming removed 0 bases at V and 10 bases at J, with 18 bases between. The CDR3 totals 15 residues.

This clone appeared a few times. The V gene is TRBV11-2, the J gene TRBJ2-2, with 9 nucleotides matching TRBD2. This CDR3 has 14 amino acids. V gave up 3 bases and J gave up 7 bases; unmatched junction bases: 3. Germline V gene lookup returns CDR1 SGHAT and CDR2 FQNNGV. CDR3: CASSFSAGGGELFF. As DNA, the CDR3 is TGTGCCAGCAGCTTCTCAGCGGGGGGCGGGGAGCTGTTTTTT.

The chain has TRBV4-2 and TRBJ1-4; D is undetermined. The CDR3 covers 17 residues. In germline, CDR1 is LGHNA, CDR2 YNFKEQ. Trimming shortened V by 0 bases and J by 5 bases, and 16 bases separated the two germline ends. The CDR3 here is CASSQDPTPPTNEKLFF. The CDR3 DNA is TGTGCCAGCAGCCAAGATCCAACTCCCCCCACGAATGAAAAACTGTTTTTT.